The present entry profiles one T cell receptor (beta chain) with its context. Its antigen is not known. With V trimmed by 5 bases and J by 5 bases, 10 bases remained unmatched. The CDR3 has 15 residues. Germline V gene data show CDR1 as LNHDA and CDR2 as SQIVND (reference sequence). The data are from a study of shared clonotypes between healthy human individuals. Authors' data handling: With immunoSEQ giving junction-only sequences and no quality scores, filtering differed. Sequenced by immunoSEQ multiplex PCR; TCRdb stores in-frame clones only, minus some. For V, J and clone size, that table is used; D and trimming come from the DNA. This sample has roughly 2,500,000 clones, with 93% found just once. Study-level results: Generally, estimated richness proved larger in naive subsets than it did in memory subsets. Large sequencing depth failed to make sorted-subset sequencing complete, rarefaction showed.

This sequence joins TRBV19 and TRBJ2-5; 8 bases map to TRBD2. Sequencing was performed on naive CD4+ T cells from PBMCs. Subset denoted: CD45RA+ positively selected. The receptor comes from a man younger than 35 in good health. Some clones in this sample may be carry-over from other donors' samples. The CDR3: CASSPRTSPTETQYF. The CDR3 DNA reads as TGTGCCAGTAGTCCACGGACTAGCCCTACGGAGACCCAGTACTTC.